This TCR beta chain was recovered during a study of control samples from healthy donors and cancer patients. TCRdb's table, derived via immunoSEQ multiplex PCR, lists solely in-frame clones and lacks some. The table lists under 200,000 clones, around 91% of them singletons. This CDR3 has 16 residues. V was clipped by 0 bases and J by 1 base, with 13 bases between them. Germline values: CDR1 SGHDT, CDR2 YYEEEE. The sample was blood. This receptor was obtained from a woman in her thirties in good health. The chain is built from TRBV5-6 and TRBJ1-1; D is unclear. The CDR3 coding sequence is TGTGCCAGCAGCTTGGGGTTCTGGACGGGGAACACTGAAGCTTTCTTT. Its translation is CASSLGFWTGNTEAFF.